The 8 T cell receptor beta chains below come from one sample, sequenced in a study of beta chain features in type 1 diabetes. Overall study results and limits: Type 1 diabetes patients had TCRB CDR3s that were shorter (moderately but significantly so) in all four CD4+ subsets.

All of the isolated RNA was reverse transcribed, so expressed TCRB transcripts were sequenced. Here immunoSEQ multiplex PCR was the method, and the copy in TCRdb shows in-frame clones only, minus some. The sample holds around 180,000 clones, roughly 8% seen once. These TCRs' antigens remain unknown. Sequenced input: central memory CD4+ T cells from blood. All receptors derive from a man younger than 35 with type 1 diabetes.

V is TRBV5-4 and J is TRBJ2-5, with D uncertain. Germline CDR1 reads SGHNT; CDR2 reads YYREEE (reference sequence). V lost 4 bases and J lost 9, with 25 bases in between. The CDR3 extends over 16 amino acids. This CDR3 is CASSAQLLRPIEAQYF. In nucleotides, the CDR3 is TGTGCCAGCAGCGCGCAACTACTCCGGCCAATTGAAGCCCAGTACTTC.

This clone was found many times. This sequence joins TRBV7-2 and TRBJ2-5, with 7 bases fitting TRBD1. Germline CDR1 SGHTA, CDR2 FQGNSA. This CDR3 is built from 14 residues. Unmatched junction bases numbered 1, after V lost 3 bases and J lost 0 bases. The CDR3 here is CASSLGQHQETQYF. DNA of the CDR3: TGTGCCAGCAGCTTGGGACAGCACCAAGAGACCCAGTACTTC.

In this sample, this clone turned up many times. This chain joins TRBV29-1 and TRBJ1-4; unclear D gene. The ends were cut back, 0 bases at V and 12 bases at J, with 14 bases in the middle. The CDR3 totals 13 residues. CDR1 SQVTM and CDR2 ANQGSEA come from the germline V gene. CDR3 coding DNA: TGCAGCGTTGAAGATGCCATCACGAGGGAACTGTTTTTT. It translates to CSVEDAITRELFF. The full variable domain, rest sourced from reference TRBV29-1 and TRBJ1-4, is SAVISQKPSRDICQRGTSLTIQCQVDSQVTMMFWYRQQPGQSLTLIATANQGSEATYESGFVIDKFPISRPNLTFSTLTVSNMSPEDSSIYLCSVEDAITRELFFGSGTQLSVL.

In the case of this clone: One junction end does not reproduce the germline sequence, and a read error may be involved. The gene calls are TRBV29-1 and TRBJ2-1; no clear D gene. CDR3 length: 10 amino acids. From germline, CDR1 is SQVTM and CDR2 ANQGSEA. The CDR3, as DNA: TGCAGCGCTGAAGGCGGTGAGCAGTTCTTC. It yields the protein CSAEGGEQFF.

This clone showed up just a few times. The chain couples TRBV4-3 to TRBJ1-2; D is unresolved. This CDR3 spans 14 amino acids. The germline V and J ends were trimmed by 0 bases and 8 bases, with 13 bases remaining between them. The germline V gene has CDR1 LGHNA and CDR2 YSLEER. CDR3 amino acids: CASSQDRGVRGYTF. The CDR3 DNA follows: TGCGCCAGCAGCCAAGACCGCGGGGTCCGGGGCTACACCTTC.

This clone was seen many times. The chain joins TRBV18 to TRBJ2-2; D is possibly TRBD2 (5 bases). The CDR3 spans 14 residues. Germline V lookup: CDR1 KGHSH, CDR2 LQKENI. V gave up 0 bases and J gave up 7 bases, with 9 bases separating them. In DNA form, the CDR3 reads TGTGCCAGCTCACCACCGGGAGTTGACGGGGAGCTGTTTTTT. Translation: CASSPPGVDGELFF.

The rearrangement uses TRBV2 and TRBJ1-2; 8 bases fit TRBD1. CDR1 is SNHLY and CDR2 is FYNNEI in the germline V gene. Unmatched junction bases numbered 7, after V lost 4 bases and J lost 3 bases. There are 15 residues in the CDR3. The CDR3 bases are TGTGCCAGCAGTGGTTCAGGGGGCATAGACTATGGCTACACCTTC. As protein: CASSGSGGIDYGYTF.

The V gene is TRBV5-1, the J gene TRBJ2-3; D is possibly TRBD2 (6 bases). Germline CDR1 is SGHRS and CDR2 is YFSETQ. The CDR3 totals 14 residues. Trimming pared 0 bases from V and 9 bases from J, leaving 14 bases between. In nucleotides, the CDR3 is TGCGCCAGCAGCTTGGCCGAGCAAGGAGGGACGCAGTATTTT. Protein product: CASSLAEQGGTQYF.